These T cell receptor beta chains were read from a single sample in a study of spatial heterogeneity in lung cancer. TCRdb reprocessed the 5' RACE reads with MiXCR, giving one entry per CDR3 protein. The sample has around 89,000 distinct CDR3 sequences, roughly 12% seen once; the top ten hold 35% to 50%. The sample was PBMCs, taken at surgery. These receptors all come from a male donor with early-stage non-small cell lung cancer. Each CDR3 is given with its conserved first and last residue. Each record gives: D gene, V gene, clone size, J gene, CDR3 protein, CDR3 DNA. D genes are given only for firm matches. For some rows the clone size is stated as once, few or many, or as a class when expanded; others skip it.

TRBD2,TRBV28,-,TRBJ2-7,CASSLGGGYEQYF,TGTGCCAGCAGCCTGGGGGGGGGCTACGAGCAGTACTTC
-,TRBV11-2,few,TRBJ2-1,CASSPRTATLFNEQFF,TGTGCCAGCAGCCCCCGGACAGCGACCCTTTTCAATGAGCAGTTCTTC
TRBD2,TRBV20-1,-,TRBJ2-3,CSVIGPSGAATDTQYF,TGCAGTGTCATAGGGCCCAGCGGGGCCGCCACAGATACGCAGTATTTT
TRBD2,TRBV4-2,few,TRBJ2-2,CASSPSFLAAHGGELFF,TGTGCCAGCAGCCCTTCCTTTCTAGCGGCTCACGGGGGGGAGCTGTTTTTT
-,TRBV5-8,-,TRBJ1-5,CASSPELGVDQPQHF,TGTGCCAGCAGCCCGGAGTTGGGGGTCGACCAGCCCCAGCATTTT
-,TRBV6-1,many,TRBJ2-3,CASSVNTDTQYF,TGTGCCAGCAGTGTTAACACAGATACGCAGTATTTT
-,TRBV12-3/TRBV12-4,many,TRBJ1-5,CASSLRPGVLPASNQPQHF,TGTGCCAGCAGTTTACGGCCAGGGGTATTACCCGCTAGCAATCAGCCCCAGCATTTT
TRBD1,TRBV7-9,many,TRBJ2-7,CASSLALGLRDRSYEQYF,TGTGCCAGCAGCTTAGCCCTAGGTCTCCGGGACAGGTCCTACGAGCAGTACTTC
-,TRBV16,-,TRBJ2-1,CASSPGQSSYNEQFF,TGTGCCAGCAGCCCAGGACAGAGCTCCTACAATGAGCAGTTCTTC
-,TRBV6-5,-,TRBJ2-6,CASTLGGPRSGANVLTF,TGTGCCAGCACCCTGGGTGGTCCACGCTCTGGGGCCAACGTCCTGACTTTC
TRBD1,TRBV7-2,many,TRBJ2-1,CASSLRRRQGNEQFF,TGTGCCAGCAGCCTCCGTAGACGACAGGGCAATGAGCAGTTCTTC
-,TRBV20-1,many,TRBJ2-7,CSAREGGENYEQYF,TGCAGTGCTAGAGAGGGTGGGGAAAACTACGAGCAGTACTTC
TRBD1,TRBV5-1,few,TRBJ2-7,CASSPDGQALRSYEQYF,TGCGCCAGCAGCCCAGACGGACAGGCGCTCCGCTCCTACGAGCAGTACTTC
-,TRBV14,few,TRBJ2-2,CASSLGTWNTGELFF,TGTGCCAGCAGCCTGGGAACGTGGAACACCGGGGAGCTGTTTTTT
TRBD1,TRBV5-5,-,TRBJ1-2,CASSFLDRDGYTF,TGTGCCAGCAGCTTCTTGGACAGGGACGGCTACACCTTC
-,TRBV28,many,TRBJ2-7,CASSSYQPGDDYEQYF,TGTGCCAGCAGTTCGTACCAACCGGGAGATGACTACGAGCAGTACTTC
-,TRBV9,few,TRBJ2-1,CASSARVSGILDNEQFF,TGTGCCAGCAGCGCCCGTGTTAGCGGTATATTGGACAATGAGCAGTTCTTC
-,TRBV27,-,TRBJ1-1,CASSLSNRAWEAFF,TGTGCCAGCAGTTTATCGAACAGGGCATGGGAAGCTTTCTTT
-,TRBV3-1,few,TRBJ2-7,CASSQDGGLGEQYF,TGTGCCAGCAGCCAAGATGGAGGGTTAGGCGAGCAGTACTTC
TRBD2,TRBV7-6,few,TRBJ2-1,CASSPGTSWGEQFF,TGTGCCAGCAGCCCCGGGACTAGCTGGGGTGAGCAGTTCTTC
-,TRBV12-3/TRBV12-4,many,TRBJ1-1,CASSSRKENTEAFF,TGTGCCAGCAGTTCAAGGAAAGAGAACACTGAAGCTTTCTTT
TRBD1,TRBV24-1,-,TRBJ2-5,CATGQGGRQETQYF,TGTGCCACCGGACAGGGAGGACGACAAGAGACCCAGTACTTC
TRBD2,TRBV2,-,TRBJ2-5,CASRGLAGTGAQYF,TGTGCCAGCAGAGGACTAGCGGGAACGGGGGCCCAGTACTTC
-,TRBV18,many,TRBJ1-1,CASFNSQGNTEAFF,TGTGCCAGCTTCAATTCGCAGGGGAACACTGAAGCTTTCTTT
-,TRBV12-3/TRBV12-4,-,TRBJ2-2,CASALARAGELFF,TGTGCCAGCGCCCTAGCACGAGCCGGGGAGCTGTTTTTT
-,TRBV7-8,many,TRBJ1-4,CASSHDSELFGKLFF,TGTGCCAGCAGCCACGACTCGGAGTTGTTTGGAAAACTGTTTTTT
-,TRBV5-1,-,TRBJ2-3,CASSYQGTDTQYF,TGCGCCAGCAGCTACCAGGGGACAGATACGCAGTATTTT
TRBD1,TRBV9,few,TRBJ1-4,CASSVGGGREKLFF,TGTGCCAGCAGCGTAGGAGGGGGCAGAGAAAAACTGTTTTTT
-,TRBV20-1,few,TRBJ1-2,CSVTVANYGYTF,TGCAGTGTGACAGTCGCTAACTATGGCTACACCTTC
TRBD1,TRBV20-1,-,TRBJ1-1,CSARTGLNTEAFF,TGCAGTGCTCGGACAGGGTTGAACACTGAAGCTTTCTTT
-,TRBV20-1,few,TRBJ1-4,CSASQGTHEKLFF,TGCAGTGCTAGTCAAGGGACGCATGAAAAACTGTTTTTT
TRBD2,TRBV2,-,TRBJ2-7,CASHFRLAGAAEQYF,TGTGCCAGCCACTTCCGGCTAGCGGGAGCAGCCGAGCAGTACTTC
TRBD1,TRBV7-6,-,TRBJ1-1,CASSLGAGGTEAFF,TGTGCCAGCAGCTTAGGGGCAGGGGGCACTGAAGCTTTCTTT
TRBD1,TRBV5-1,few,TRBJ2-3,CASRRTGTADLVRLDF,TGCGCCAGCAGGAGGACCGGGACAGCGGACCTGGTAAGGTTGGATTTT
-,TRBV21-1,few,TRBJ1-1,CASSNLATGVRNTEAFF,TGTGCCAGCAGCAATCTAGCGACAGGGGTGAGGAACACTGAAGCTTTCTTT
-,TRBV27,few,TRBJ1-5,CASSSIWTEPNRDQPQHF,TGTGCCAGCAGTTCAATCTGGACGGAACCCAATAGGGATCAGCCCCAGCATTTT
TRBD1,TRBV6-1,many,TRBJ2-1,CASTDRENEQFF,TGTGCCAGTACTGACAGGGAGAATGAGCAGTTCTTC